These T cell receptor beta chains were read from a single sample in a study of shared clonotypes between healthy human individuals. Some clones are missing from TCRdb's copy, which holds only in-frame ones; the method was immunoSEQ multiplex PCR. This table has more than 600,000 clones, about 90% appearing once. The material sequenced was naive CD8+ T cells sorted from blood. The receptors come from a man aged 25 to 40 in good health. Each CDR3 is given with its conserved first and last residue. The D gene is left open where the match is weak. Only some rows state a clone size, as once, few, many or a class for expanded clones.

size	V	J	D	DNA	CDR3
NA	TRBV27	TRBJ2-5	NA	TGTGCCAGCAGTTTTATGGGGGTTCAAGAGACCCAGTACTTC	CASSFMGVQETQYF
NA	TRBV5-1	TRBJ2-1	TRBD1	TGCGCCAGCAGCTTAATGACAGGGTCTAATGAGCAGTTCTTC	CASSLMTGSNEQFF
once	TRBV5-8	TRBJ2-7	NA	TGTGCCAGCAGACCAGGCTACCGACAGAATTCCTACGAGCAGTACTTC	CASRPGYRQNSYEQYF
NA	TRBV27	TRBJ1-4	NA	TGTGCCAGCAGTAACAGGGCAACTAATGAAAAACTGTTTTTT	CASSNRATNEKLFF
NA	TRBV29-1	TRBJ2-1	TRBD2	TGCAGCGTCCTCGGGACTAGCGGGAGAAATGAGCAGTTCTTC	CSVLGTSGRNEQFF
NA	TRBV28	TRBJ2-3	TRBD2	TGTGCCAGCAGTCCAATCTCAGGGTGGGGACTAGCGGGAGGTGAGGCAGATACGCAGTATTTT	CASSPISGWGLAGGEADTQYF
NA	TRBV13	TRBJ2-7	TRBD2	TGTGCCAGCAGCCCACTAGCGGGCGTCGAGCAGTACTTC	CASSPLAGVEQYF
NA	TRBV7-3	TRBJ2-1	TRBD2	TGTGCCAGCAGCCCGCGCCCCATTCTAGCGGGAGGGAACTGGGAGCAGTTCTTC	CASSPRPILAGGNWEQFF
NA	TRBV4-3	TRBJ2-1	NA	TGCGCCAGCAGCCAAGATCAGGGGAACTACAATGAGCAGTTCTTC	CASSQDQGNYNEQFF
NA	TRBV7-8	TRBJ2-7	TRBD2	TGTGCCAGCACTCCTAGCGGGAGTGTCTACGAGCAGTACTTC	CASTPSGSVYEQYF
NA	TRBV27	TRBJ2-3	NA	TGTGCCAGCAGTATCAGGGCCCTCCGTTCAGATACGCAGTATTTT	CASSIRALRSDTQYF
NA	TRBV28	TRBJ2-5	NA	TGTGCCAGCAGTTTAAGGGGACAAGAAAAAAAAGAGACCCAGTACTTC	CASSLRGQEKKETQYF
NA	TRBV5-1	TRBJ2-7	NA	TGCGCCAGCAGCTTGGGACAGGGGAGGGTCTACGAGCAGTACTTC	CASSLGQGRVYEQYF
once	TRBV5-6	TRBJ1-1	NA	TGTGCCAGCAGCTCGACTCTGAACACTGAAGCTTTCTTT	CASSSTLNTEAFF
NA	TRBV13	TRBJ2-5	TRBD2	TGTGCCAGCAGCCCCGGGACTAGCGGGAGTGAGACCCAGTACTTC	CASSPGTSGSETQYF
NA	TRBV29-1	TRBJ2-7	NA	TGCAGCGTTGAACAGGGACCTGAGCAGTACTTC	CSVEQGPEQYF
NA	TRBV7-9	TRBJ1-2	NA	TGTGCCAGCAGCTTAGACTCCGGGGGCGCCTATGGCTACACCTTC	CASSLDSGGAYGYTF
NA	TRBV9	TRBJ1-3	NA	TGTGCCAGCAGCGTCGGAAACACCATATATTTT	CASSVGNTIYF
NA	TRBV27	TRBJ1-1	TRBD1	TGTGCCAGCAGTCTAGGGACAGACGTGGGCACTGAAGCTTTCTTT	CASSLGTDVGTEAFF
NA	TRBV7-6	TRBJ2-7	NA	TGTGCCAGCAGCATCTCAGGGCCGGGCGAGCAGTACTTC	CASSISGPGEQYF
NA	TRBV4-3	TRBJ1-4	NA	TGCGCCAGCAGCCAAGAAGACAGCACTACTAATGAAAAACTGTTTTTT	CASSQEDSTTNEKLFF
NA	TRBV19	TRBJ2-7	TRBD1	TGTGCCAGTAGTGGGCACAGGGGCGGCTACGAGCAGTACTTC	CASSGHRGGYEQYF
NA	TRBV29-1	TRBJ2-3	NA	TGCAGCGCCAACAGGGTCACAGATACGCAGTATTTT	CSANRVTDTQYF
NA	TRBV7-6	TRBJ1-1	TRBD1	TGTGCCAGCAGCCCCGACAGGGAGTCTGAAGCTTTCTTT	CASSPDRESEAFF
once	TRBV9	TRBJ1-1	TRBD1	TGTGCCAGCAGCGGATCAGGGGGCGCGGGAACTGAAGCTTTCTTT	CASSGSGGAGTEAFF
NA	TRBV15	TRBJ1-2	NA	TGTGCCACCAGCAGAGTCGGCAGGAATTATGGCTACACCTTC	CATSRVGRNYGYTF